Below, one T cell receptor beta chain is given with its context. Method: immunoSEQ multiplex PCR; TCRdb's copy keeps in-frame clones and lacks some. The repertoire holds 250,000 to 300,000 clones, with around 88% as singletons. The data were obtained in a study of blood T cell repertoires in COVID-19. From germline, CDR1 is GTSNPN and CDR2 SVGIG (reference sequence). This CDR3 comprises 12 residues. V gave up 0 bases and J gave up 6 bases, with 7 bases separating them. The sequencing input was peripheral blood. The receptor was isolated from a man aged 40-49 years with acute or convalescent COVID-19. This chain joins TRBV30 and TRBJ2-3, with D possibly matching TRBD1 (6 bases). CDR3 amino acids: CAWSVRGDTQYF. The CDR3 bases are TGTGCCTGGAGTGTAAGGGGGGATACGCAGTATTTT.